The 7 T cell receptor beta chains below were found in one sample sequenced in a study of low-dose radiotherapy and immunotherapy resistance in tumors. First-strand cDNA used TRAV- and TRBV-specific primers, covering alpha and beta chains. With a constant-region primer and a V-primer adapter, TCRs were subjected to 20 to 25 PCR cycles of amplification. From the reads, TCRdb called clonotypes with MiXCR, one entry per CDR3 protein. This repertoire shows about 91,000 distinct CDR3 sequences, under 25% found once; its top ten account for about 13%. Specified time point: after trial treatment. As for treatment: LDRT plus nivolumab, ipilimumab, low-dose cyclophosphamide and aspirin (RACIN trial). Material: PBMCs, obtained after low-dose radiotherapy plus immunotherapy. These receptors were collected from a female donor with ovarian cancer.

This clonotype was observed once. J is TRBJ1-1 and V is TRBV5-1, with a possible D match to TRBD1 (6 bases). This CDR3 is built from 12 residues. CDR1 and CDR2 from the germline V gene are SGHRS and YFSETQ. Trimming removed 0 bases from V and 11 bases from J, with 11 bases in between. The CDR3 coding sequence is TGCGCCAGCAGCTTGGACAGGGTTTGGGCTTTCTTT. Residues: CASSLDRVWAFF.

This clonotype was counted many times. The chain couples TRBV2 to TRBJ2-3; the match to TRBD2 covers 13 bases. Germline lookup yields CDR1 SNHLY and CDR2 FYNNEI. The CDR3 runs 18 residues. The V gene end was trimmed by 3 bases and the J gene end by 4 bases; junction bases not matched to a gene: 10. The CDR3 protein is CASSDPWTSGRDADTQYF. The CDR3 DNA sequence: TGTGCCAGCAGTGACCCTTGGACTAGCGGGAGAGACGCAGATACGCAGTATTTT.

This clonotype was seen many times. The V call is TRBV28, the J call TRBJ1-5; perhaps TRBD1 as D (6 bases). Germline values: CDR1 MDHEN, CDR2 SYDVKM. The CDR3 sequence is 15 residues long. Between the trimmed V and J ends, which lost 7 bases and 5 bases, there was a span of 18 bases. This CDR3 reads CASIAGGQMDQPQHF. The CDR3 nucleotides read TGTGCCAGCATAGCCGGCGGACAGATGGATCAGCCCCAGCATTTT. The whole variable domain, filled in from reference TRBV28 and TRBJ1-5, reads DVKVTQSSRYLVKRTGEKVFLECVQDMDHENMFWYRQDPGLGLRLIYFSYDVKMKEKGDIPEGYSVSREKKERFSLILESASTNQTSMYLCASIAGGQMDQPQHFGDGTRLSIL.

This clonotype has at least ten counts. The gene calls are TRBV4-3 and TRBJ1-5; a weak D match, TRBD1 (5 bases). Germline lookup yields CDR1 LGHNA and CDR2 YSLEER. The CDR3 is 15 amino acids. The ends were cut back, 1 base at V and 6 bases at J, with 13 bases in the middle. The DNA for the CDR3 is TGCGCCAGCAGCCAAGGCCCTTGGGGGGGTCAGCCCCAGCATTTT. Translating it yields CASSQGPWGGQPQHF.

This clonotype was seen many times. V and J are TRBV6-6 and TRBJ1-4; perhaps TRBD1 as D (6 bases). The CDR3 covers 16 residues. V was shortened by 3 bases and J by 0 bases, with 11 bases between the two germline ends. Germline CDR1 is MNHNY and CDR2 is SVGAGI (reference sequence). CDR3 sequence reads: CASSYGGRATNEKLFF. The CDR3 DNA reads as TGTGCCAGCAGTTATGGGGGGCGGGCAACTAATGAAAAACTGTTTTTT.

V and J are TRBV6-2 or TRBV6-3 and TRBJ2-5; D unresolved. Trimming took 2 bases from V and 4 from J, leaving 8 bases between them. The CDR3 has 13 residues. The germline V gene has CDR1 MNHEY and CDR2 SVGEGT. The CDR3: CASSYGGRETQYF. The CDR3, as DNA: TGTGCCAGCAGTTACGGCGGCAGAGAGACCCAGTACTTC.

This chain connects TRBV6-5 to TRBJ1-1; tentative D call: TRBD1 (5 bases). V lost 2 bases to trimming and J lost 7 bases, with 8 bases between them. CDR1 is MNHEY, CDR2 SVGAGI, per germline. The CDR3 has 12 residues. For the CDR3, the DNA is TGTGCCAGCAGTTACACGGGGGGTGAAGCTTTCTTT. Translating gives CASSYTGGEAFF.